The T cell receptor beta chain under discussion was sequenced for a study of OX40 agonist ivuxolimab in advanced cancers. Whole-study context: Participants could have had prior anti-PD-1, anti-PD-L1 or anti-CTLA-4 therapy, and 40% had some.

The method was immunoSEQ multiplex PCR; TCRdb's version includes in-frame clones alone and lacks a portion of them. Of more than 70,000 clones detected, 80% to 90% appear once; the ten largest clones hold 11%. With regard to this clone: Antigen: not known.

Regarding the study as a whole: The investigators did not determine what antigen specificity the expanded peripheral T cells had. Clonal expansion in partial responders at 0.1-3.0 mg/kg ranked among the lowest.

Blood samples were obtained at baseline, cycle 4 day 1, and cycle 7 day 1. Specimen: CD4+ or CD8+ T cells sorted from blood, collected in a trial of the OX40 agonist ivuxolimab. The source of this sequence is an adult with an advanced solid tumor such as melanoma, head and neck, liver or kidney cancer.

Written as DNA, the CDR3 is TGTGCCAGCAGCTTAGCATCAGGGAACTATGGCTACACCTTC. This encodes CASSLASGNYGYTF. The V call is TRBV7-2, the J call TRBJ1-2; tentative D call: TRBD1 (5 bases). Germline values: CDR1 SGHTA, CDR2 FQGNSA. The V and J ends lost 0 bases and 2 bases respectively, with 7 bases between them. This CDR3 spans 14 amino acids.